Presented here are 14 T cell receptor beta chains from one specimen sequenced in a study of cytomegalovirus exposure and HLA in healthy donors. Using immunoSEQ multiplex PCR, the repertoire was profiled, and TCRdb retains in-frame clones only, with some absent. The repertoire holds roughly 130,000 clones, about nine tenths seen once, with 2.9% in the top ten. Sample: PBMCs. The receptors originated from a man younger than 35 in good health and CMV-seronegative.

The chain couples TRBV28 to TRBJ1-2; D ambiguous. V was clipped by 3 bases and J by 0 bases, with 14 bases between them. Germline CDR1 reads MDHEN; CDR2 reads SYDVKM. The CDR3 sequence is 16 residues long. The CDR3 DNA reads TGTGCCAGCAGTTTCCCCGGAGGGAGCACTAACTATGGCTACACCTTC. The encoded protein is CASSFPGGSTNYGYTF.

The rearrangement links TRBV5-1 to TRBJ2-1, with TRBD2 identical over 8 bases. The V gene's germline CDR1 is SGHRS and CDR2 YFSETQ. J gave up 10 bases and V 4 bases, and 16 bases lay outside the gene matches. This CDR3 is built from 16 residues. The CDR3 loop is CASSGAGGEPTGEQFF. In DNA, the CDR3 is TGCGCCAGCAGCGGGGCGGGGGGCGAACCAACGGGCGAGCAGTTCTTC.

The gene calls are TRBV7-2 and TRBJ1-1; D not resolved. The CDR3 has 14 residues. Germline V gene lookup returns CDR1 SGHTA and CDR2 FQGNSA. V was cut by 5 bases and J by 1 base, with 11 bases left in between. DNA for the CDR3: TGTGCCAGCAGCCAAGGACGGGGGAACACTGAAGCTTTCTTT. It specifies CASSQGRGNTEAFF.

The table lists this clone with a few counts. The J gene is TRBJ2-5, the V gene TRBV9; the match to TRBD2 covers 9 bases. J was trimmed by 5 bases and V by 0 bases; bases with no gene match: 5. Germline V gives CDR1 SGDLS, CDR2 YYNGEE. The CDR3 has 15 residues. CDR3 nucleotide sequence: TGTGCCAGCAGCGTAGACGGCGGGAGGGAGGAGACCCAGTACTTC. Translating gives CASSVDGGREETQYF. The variable domain in full, completed from reference TRBV9 and TRBJ2-5, reads DSGVTQTPKHLITATGQRVTLRCSPRSGDLSVYWYQQSLDQGLQFLIQYYNGEERAKGNILERFSAQQFPDLHSELNLSSLELGDSALYFCASSVDGGREETQYFGPGTRLLVL.

The chain couples TRBV7-9 to TRBJ1-2, with TRBD1 matching 11 bases. Germline lookup yields CDR1 SEHNR and CDR2 FQNEAQ (reference sequence). The V segment lost 1 base and the J segment 1 base; nucleotides outside the gene matches: 8. The CDR3 totals 18 residues. The CDR3 spells CASSLGRTGGQINYGYTF. DNA of the CDR3: TGTGCCAGCAGCTTAGGTCGGACAGGGGGCCAAATTAACTATGGCTACACCTTC. Drawing the rest from reference TRBV7-9 and TRBJ1-2, the complete variable domain is DTGVSQNPRHKITKRGQNVTFRCDPISEHNRLYWYRQTLGQGPEFLTYFQNEAQLEKSRLLSDRFSAERPKGSFSTLEIQRTEQGDSAMYLCASSLGRTGGQINYGYTFGSGTRLTVV.

V usage is TRBV7-8 and J usage is TRBJ2-2; D remains unclear. The germline V and J ends were trimmed by 7 bases and 2 bases, with 14 bases remaining between them. The germline gives CDR1 SGHVS, CDR2 FQNEAQ. The CDR3 loop spans 15 amino acids. The CDR3 nucleotides read TGTGCCAGCAACCCGAGGTTGATCAACACCGGGGAGCTGTTTTTT. Translated, it gives CASNPRLINTGELFF.

The gene calls are TRBV7-2 and TRBJ2-7, with TRBD1 matching over 7 bases. Looked up from germline, CDR1 is SGHTA and CDR2 is FQGNSA. With V trimmed by 3 bases and J by 1 base, 3 bases remained unmatched. This CDR3 contains 14 residues. In nucleotides, the CDR3 is TGTGCCAGCAGCTTCGACAGGGCTTCCTACGAGCAGTACTTC. Its translation: CASSFDRASYEQYF. The full variable domain, in which reference TRBV7-2 and TRBJ2-7 provide the parts outside the CDR3, is GAGVSQSPSNKVTEKGKDVELRCDPISGHTALYWYRQSLGQGLEFLIYFQGNSAPDKSGLPSDRFSAERTGGSVSTLTIQRTQQEDSAVYLCASSFDRASYEQYFGPGTRLTVT.

The chain couples TRBV19 to TRBJ2-1, with 8 nucleotides matching TRBD1. J gave up 7 bases and V 3 bases, and 8 bases lay outside the gene matches. Germline-derived CDR1 and CDR2 are LNHDA and SQIVND (reference sequence). This CDR3 is 15 amino acids long. The chain's CDR3 is CASSILRTGKNEQFF. Here the CDR3 DNA reads TGTGCCAGTAGTATTCTCCGGACAGGGAAAAATGAGCAGTTCTTC.

The V call is TRBV29-1, the J call TRBJ2-3; D is possibly TRBD2 (5 bases). Germline loops: CDR1 SQVTM, CDR2 ANQGSEA. Trimming cost V 4 bases and J 8 bases, with 25 bases left between them. The CDR3 is 16 residues long. CDR3: CSVATTVSSPRRTQYF. CDR3 coding DNA: TGCAGCGTTGCGACTACGGTCTCGAGCCCGCGGCGTACGCAGTATTTT.

The chain combines TRBV6-5 with TRBJ2-5, with D unclear. The CDR3 is made up of 15 amino acids. CDR1 and CDR2 from the germline V gene are MNHEY and SVGAGI. V was shortened by 0 bases and J by 1 base, with 9 bases between the two germline ends. The CDR3 region is CASSYSERTQETQYF. The CDR3 DNA reads TGTGCCAGCAGTTACTCGGAGCGAACCCAAGAGACCCAGTACTTC.

This clone was seen just once. The chain links TRBV11-3 to TRBJ1-1; D not resolved. This CDR3 contains 13 residues. Trimming shortened V by 6 bases and J by 4 bases, and 12 bases separated the two germline ends. The V gene's germline CDR1 is SGHNT and CDR2 YENEEA. Here the CDR3 DNA reads TGTGCCAGCAGTTACACCTTTCTCACTGAAGCTTTCTTT. Translation gives CASSYTFLTEAFF. Based on the CDR3 plus reference TRBV11-3 and TRBJ1-1, the full variable domain is EAGVVQSPRYKIIEKKQPVAFWCNPISGHNTLYWYLQNLGQGPELLIRYENEEAVDDSQLPKDRFSAERLKGVDSTLKIQPAELGDSAVYLCASSYTFLTEAFFGQGTRLTVV.

The V and J genes are TRBV5-4 and TRBJ2-3; 9 bases are shared with TRBD1. The CDR3 contains 17 residues. Germline V lookup: CDR1 SGHNT, CDR2 YYREEE (reference sequence). With 4 bases clipped from V and 5 bases from J, the junction kept 14 bases outside the gene matches. The CDR3 here is CASSDYGTGNFGDTQYF. In DNA, the CDR3 is TGTGCCAGCAGCGACTACGGGACAGGGAATTTTGGAGATACGCAGTATTTT.

The rearrangement uses TRBV27 and TRBJ2-7; 10 positions agree with TRBD1. CDR1 and CDR2 from the germline V gene are MNHEY and SMNVEV (reference sequence). The CDR3 spans 13 residues. The V segment lost 6 bases and the J segment 5 bases; nucleotides outside the gene matches: 4. CDR3 in amino acids: CASSRDRGDEQYF. The CDR3 nucleotides are TGTGCCAGCAGCCGGGACAGGGGAGACGAGCAGTACTTC.

The V call is TRBV27, the J call TRBJ1-5, with D perhaps matching TRBD1 (5 bases). The V end lost 7 bases, the J end lost 9 bases, and 22 bases lay between the germline ends. CDR1 MNHEY and CDR2 SMNVEV come from the germline V gene (reference sequence). The CDR3 covers 15 residues. The CDR3 DNA reads TGTGCCAGCACCCTACAGGTATCCTTGGGTGGGCCCCAGCATTTT. Encoded protein: CASTLQVSLGGPQHF.